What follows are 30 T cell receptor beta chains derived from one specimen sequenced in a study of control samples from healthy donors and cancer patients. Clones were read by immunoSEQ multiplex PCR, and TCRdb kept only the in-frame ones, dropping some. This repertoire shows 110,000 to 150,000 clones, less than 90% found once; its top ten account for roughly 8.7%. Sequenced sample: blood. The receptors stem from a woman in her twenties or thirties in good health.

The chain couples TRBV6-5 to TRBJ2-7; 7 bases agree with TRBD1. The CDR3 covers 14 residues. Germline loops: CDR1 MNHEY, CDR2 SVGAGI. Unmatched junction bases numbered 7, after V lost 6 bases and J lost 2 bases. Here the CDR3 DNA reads TGTGCCAGCAGGATTGACAGGGTCGCCTACGAGCAGTACTTC. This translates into CASRIDRVAYEQYF.

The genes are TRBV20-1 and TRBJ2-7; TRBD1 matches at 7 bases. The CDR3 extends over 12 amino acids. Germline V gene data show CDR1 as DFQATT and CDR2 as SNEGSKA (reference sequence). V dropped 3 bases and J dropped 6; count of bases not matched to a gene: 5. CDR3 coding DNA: TGCAGTGCTAGTAGGGGGCTGGGCGAGCAGTACTTC. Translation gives CSASRGLGEQYF.

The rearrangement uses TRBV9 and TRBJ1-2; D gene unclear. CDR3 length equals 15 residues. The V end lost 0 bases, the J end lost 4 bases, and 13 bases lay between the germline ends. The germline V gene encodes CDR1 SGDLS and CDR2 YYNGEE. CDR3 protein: CASSVEAGLGYGYTF. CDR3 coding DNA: TGTGCCAGCAGCGTAGAGGCAGGACTTGGCTATGGCTACACCTTC.

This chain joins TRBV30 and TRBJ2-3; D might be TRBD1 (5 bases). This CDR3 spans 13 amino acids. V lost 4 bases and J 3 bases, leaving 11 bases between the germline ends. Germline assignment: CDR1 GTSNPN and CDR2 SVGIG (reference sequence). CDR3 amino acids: CAWNIDRTDTQYF. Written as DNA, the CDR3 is TGTGCCTGGAACATCGACAGAACAGATACGCAGTATTTT.

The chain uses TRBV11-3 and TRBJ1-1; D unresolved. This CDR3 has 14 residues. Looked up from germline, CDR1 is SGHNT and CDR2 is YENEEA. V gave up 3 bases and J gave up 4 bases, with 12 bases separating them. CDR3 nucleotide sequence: TGTGCCAGCAGCTTGGGGAGGATGAGCACTGAAGCTTTCTTT. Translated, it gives CASSLGRMSTEAFF.

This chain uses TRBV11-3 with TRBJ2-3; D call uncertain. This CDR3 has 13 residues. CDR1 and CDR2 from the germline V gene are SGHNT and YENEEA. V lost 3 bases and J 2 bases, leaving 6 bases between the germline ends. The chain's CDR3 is CASSFIYTDTQYF. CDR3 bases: TGTGCCAGCAGCTTTATCTACACAGATACGCAGTATTTT.

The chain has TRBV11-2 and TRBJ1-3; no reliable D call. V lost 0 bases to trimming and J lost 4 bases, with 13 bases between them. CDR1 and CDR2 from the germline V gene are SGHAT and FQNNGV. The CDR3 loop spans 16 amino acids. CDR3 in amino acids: CASSLEVPISGNTIYF. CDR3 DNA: TGTGCCAGCAGCTTAGAAGTTCCAATATCGGGAAACACCATATATTTT. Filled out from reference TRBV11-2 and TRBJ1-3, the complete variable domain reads EAGVAQSPRYKIIEKRQSVAFWCNPISGHATLYWYQQILGQGPKLLIQFQNNGVVDDSQLPKDRFSAERLKGVDSTLKIQPAKLEDSAVYLCASSLEVPISGNTIYFGEGSWLTVV.

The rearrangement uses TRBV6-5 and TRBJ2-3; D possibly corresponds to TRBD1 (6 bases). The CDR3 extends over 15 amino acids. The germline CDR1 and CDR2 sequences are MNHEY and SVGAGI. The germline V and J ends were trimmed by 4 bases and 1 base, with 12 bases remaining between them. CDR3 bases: TGTGCCAGCAGTTTAACAGGGCTCCGCACAGATACGCAGTATTTT. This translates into CASSLTGLRTDTQYF.

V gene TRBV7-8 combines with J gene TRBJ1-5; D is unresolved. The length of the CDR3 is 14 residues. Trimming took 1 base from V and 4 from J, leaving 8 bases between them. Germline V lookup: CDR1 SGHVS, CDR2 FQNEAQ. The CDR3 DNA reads TGTGCCAGCAGCTTAGGGGCCACTAATCAGCCCCAGCATTTT. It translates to CASSLGATNQPQHF.

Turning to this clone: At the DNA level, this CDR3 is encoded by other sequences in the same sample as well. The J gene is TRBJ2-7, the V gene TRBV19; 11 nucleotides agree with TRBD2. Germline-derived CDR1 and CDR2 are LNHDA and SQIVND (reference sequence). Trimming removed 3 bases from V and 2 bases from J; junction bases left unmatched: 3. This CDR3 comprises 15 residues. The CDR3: CASSIGTSGTYEQYF. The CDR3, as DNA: TGTGCCAGTAGTATCGGGACTAGCGGAACCTACGAGCAGTACTTC.

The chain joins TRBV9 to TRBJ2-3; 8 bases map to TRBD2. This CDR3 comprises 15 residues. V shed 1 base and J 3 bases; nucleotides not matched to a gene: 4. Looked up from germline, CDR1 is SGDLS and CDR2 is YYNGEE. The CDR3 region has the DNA TGTGCCAGCAGCGTACTAGCGGGTTTTACAGATACGCAGTATTTT. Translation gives CASSVLAGFTDTQYF.

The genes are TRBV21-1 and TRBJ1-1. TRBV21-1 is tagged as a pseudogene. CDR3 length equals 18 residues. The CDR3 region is CARGGSTGWLVKNTEAFF. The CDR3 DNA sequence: TGTGCCAGGGGGGGATCGACGGGCTGGTTAGTAAAAAACACTGAAGCTTTCTTT.

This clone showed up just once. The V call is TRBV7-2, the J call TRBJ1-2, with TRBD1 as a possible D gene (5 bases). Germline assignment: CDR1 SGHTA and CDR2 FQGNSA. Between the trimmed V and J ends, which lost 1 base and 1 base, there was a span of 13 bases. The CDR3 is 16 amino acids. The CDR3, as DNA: TGTGCCAGCAGCTTAGTCTCCGGGACCCATAACTATGGCTACACCTTC. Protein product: CASSLVSGTHNYGYTF.

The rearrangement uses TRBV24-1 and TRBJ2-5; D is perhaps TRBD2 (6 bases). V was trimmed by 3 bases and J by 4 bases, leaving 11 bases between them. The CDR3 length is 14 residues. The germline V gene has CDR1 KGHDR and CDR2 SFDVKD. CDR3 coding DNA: TGTGCCACCAGTGATCATAGGGGAGGAGAGACCCAGTACTTC. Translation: CATSDHRGGETQYF.

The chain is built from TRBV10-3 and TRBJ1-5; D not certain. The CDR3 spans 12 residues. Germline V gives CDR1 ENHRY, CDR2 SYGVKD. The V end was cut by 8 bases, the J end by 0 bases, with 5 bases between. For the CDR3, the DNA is TGTGCCATCGGATTTAGCAATCAGCCCCAGCATTTT. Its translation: CAIGFSNQPQHF.

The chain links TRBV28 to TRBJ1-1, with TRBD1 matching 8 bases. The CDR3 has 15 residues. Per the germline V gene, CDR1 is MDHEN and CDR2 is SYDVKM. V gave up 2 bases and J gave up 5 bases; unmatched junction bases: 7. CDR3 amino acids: CASSLPRTGRTEAFF. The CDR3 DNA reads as TGTGCCAGCAGTTTACCGAGGACAGGGAGGACTGAAGCTTTCTTT.

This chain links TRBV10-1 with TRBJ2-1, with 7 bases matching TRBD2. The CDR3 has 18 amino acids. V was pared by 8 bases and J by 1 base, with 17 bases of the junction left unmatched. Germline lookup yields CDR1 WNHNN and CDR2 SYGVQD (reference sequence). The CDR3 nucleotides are TGCGCCAGCCCTAGGGGCGGGAGAGGGATTAGGTCCTACAATGAGCAGTTCTTC. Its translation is CASPRGGRGIRSYNEQFF.

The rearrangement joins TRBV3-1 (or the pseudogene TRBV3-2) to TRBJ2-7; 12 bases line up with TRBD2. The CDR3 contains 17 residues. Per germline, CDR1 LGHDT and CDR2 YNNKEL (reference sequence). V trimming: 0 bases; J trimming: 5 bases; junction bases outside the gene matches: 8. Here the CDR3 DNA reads TGTGCCAGCAGCCAAGATACTGAAGGACTAGCGGGACACGAGCAGTACTTC. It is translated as CASSQDTEGLAGHEQYF.

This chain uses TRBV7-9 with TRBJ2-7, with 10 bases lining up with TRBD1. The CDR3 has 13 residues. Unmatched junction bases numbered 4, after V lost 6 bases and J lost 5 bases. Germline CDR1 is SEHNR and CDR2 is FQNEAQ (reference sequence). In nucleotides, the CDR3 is TGTGCCAGCAGGAGACAGGGGGCAAACGAGCAGTACTTC. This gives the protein CASRRQGANEQYF.

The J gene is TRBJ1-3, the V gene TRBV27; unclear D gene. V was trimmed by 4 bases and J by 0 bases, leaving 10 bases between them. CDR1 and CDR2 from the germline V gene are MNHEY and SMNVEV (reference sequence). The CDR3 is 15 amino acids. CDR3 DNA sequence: TGTGCCAGCAGTTCCCAGATCGACTCTGGAAACACCATATATTTT. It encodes CASSSQIDSGNTIYF.

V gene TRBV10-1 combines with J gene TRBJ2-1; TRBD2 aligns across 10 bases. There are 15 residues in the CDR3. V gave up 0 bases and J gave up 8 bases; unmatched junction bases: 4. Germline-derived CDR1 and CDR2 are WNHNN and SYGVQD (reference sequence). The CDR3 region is CASSESSGRGYEQFF. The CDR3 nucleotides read TGCGCCAGCAGTGAGTCCAGCGGGAGGGGATATGAGCAGTTCTTC.

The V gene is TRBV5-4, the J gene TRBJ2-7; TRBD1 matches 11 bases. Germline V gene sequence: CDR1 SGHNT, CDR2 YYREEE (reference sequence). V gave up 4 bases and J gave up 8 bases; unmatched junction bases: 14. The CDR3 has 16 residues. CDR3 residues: CASSGKPGQGDFQQYF. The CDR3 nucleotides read TGTGCCAGCAGCGGAAAGCCGGGACAGGGGGACTTCCAGCAGTACTTC.

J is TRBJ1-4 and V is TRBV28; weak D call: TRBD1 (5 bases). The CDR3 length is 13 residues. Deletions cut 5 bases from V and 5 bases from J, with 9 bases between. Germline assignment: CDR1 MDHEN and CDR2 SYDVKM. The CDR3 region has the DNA TGTGCCAGCAGTAGGGACGGGAATGAAAAACTGTTTTTT. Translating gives CASSRDGNEKLFF. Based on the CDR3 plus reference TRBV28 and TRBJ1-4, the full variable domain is DVKVTQSSRYLVKRTGEKVFLECVQDMDHENMFWYRQDPGLGLRLIYFSYDVKMKEKGDIPEGYSVSREKKERFSLILESASTNQTSMYLCASSRDGNEKLFFGSGTQLSVL.

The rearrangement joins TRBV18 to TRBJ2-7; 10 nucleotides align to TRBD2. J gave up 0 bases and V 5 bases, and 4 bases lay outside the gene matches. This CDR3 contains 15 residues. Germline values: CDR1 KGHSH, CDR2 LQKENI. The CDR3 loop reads CASSGTSASSYEQYF. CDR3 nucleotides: TGTGCCAGCTCAGGGACTAGCGCGAGCTCCTACGAGCAGTACTTC. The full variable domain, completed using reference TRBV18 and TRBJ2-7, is NAGVMQNPRHLVRRRGQEARLRCSPMKGHSHVYWYRQLPEEGLKFMVYLQKENIIDESGMPKERFSAEFPKEGPSILRIQQVVRGDSAAYFCASSGTSASSYEQYFGPGTRLTVT.

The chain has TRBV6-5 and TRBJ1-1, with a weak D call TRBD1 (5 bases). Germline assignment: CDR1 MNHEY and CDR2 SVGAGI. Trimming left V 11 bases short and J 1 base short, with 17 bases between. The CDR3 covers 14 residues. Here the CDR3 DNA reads TGTGCCGGGAAGTGGGGGTCGGGGAACACTGAAGCTTTCTTT. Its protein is CAGKWGSGNTEAFF.

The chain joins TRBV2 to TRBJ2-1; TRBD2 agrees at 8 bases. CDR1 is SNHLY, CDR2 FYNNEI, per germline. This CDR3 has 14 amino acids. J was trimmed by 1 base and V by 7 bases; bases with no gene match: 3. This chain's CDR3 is CASTRLASYNEQFF. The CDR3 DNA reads TGTGCCAGCACGCGACTAGCGTCCTACAATGAGCAGTTCTTC.

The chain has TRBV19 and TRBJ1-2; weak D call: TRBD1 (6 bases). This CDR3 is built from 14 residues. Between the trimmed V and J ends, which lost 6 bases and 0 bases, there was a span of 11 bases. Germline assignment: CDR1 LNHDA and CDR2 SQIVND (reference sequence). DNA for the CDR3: TGTGCCAGTAGGGCAGGGACATCTAACTATGGCTACACCTTC. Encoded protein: CASRAGTSNYGYTF.

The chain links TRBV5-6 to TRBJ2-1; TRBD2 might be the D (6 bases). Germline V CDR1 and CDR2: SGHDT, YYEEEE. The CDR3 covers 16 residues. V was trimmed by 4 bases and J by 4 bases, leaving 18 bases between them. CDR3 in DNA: TGTGCCAGCAGCCGCTCGTCGCTAGCGTCTTACAATGAGCAGTTCTTC. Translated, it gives CASSRSSLASYNEQFF.

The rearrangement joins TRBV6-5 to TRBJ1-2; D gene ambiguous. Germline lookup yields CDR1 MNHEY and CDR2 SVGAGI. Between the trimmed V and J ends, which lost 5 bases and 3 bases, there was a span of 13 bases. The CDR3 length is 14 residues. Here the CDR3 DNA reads TGTGCCAGCAGTCCCTCCCGGGCCCACTATGGCTACACCTTC. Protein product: CASSPSRAHYGYTF.

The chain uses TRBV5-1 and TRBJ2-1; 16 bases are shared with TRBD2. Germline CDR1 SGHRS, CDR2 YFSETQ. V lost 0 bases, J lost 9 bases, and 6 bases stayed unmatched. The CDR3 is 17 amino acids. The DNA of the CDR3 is TGCGCCAGCAGCTTGGCGTCGGGACTAGCGGGAGGGTCTGAGCAGTTCTTC. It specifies CASSLASGLAGGSEQFF.